What follows is one T cell receptor (beta chain) and its context. This record comes from a study of blood T cell repertoires in COVID-19. Study background: Specimens from acute and convalescent COVID-19 originated in the United States, Italy and Spain. PBMCs, B-cell-depleted T cells, or T cells provided the cDNA or gDNA that made up the material.

Trimming stripped 3 bases from V and 2 bases from J, with 8 bases between. The CDR3 totals 14 residues. Per germline, CDR1 MNHEY and CDR2 SVGAGI. Under the authors' procedure: Reference gene primers were amplified, and this amplification served to estimate nucleated cell counts. Clones were read by immunoSEQ multiplex PCR, and TCRdb kept only the in-frame ones, dropping some. V and J calls and clone size follow that table, whereas D and trimming were derived from the DNA. The table shows approximately 150,000 clones, with around 84% occurring only once. Sequencing used peripheral blood. The TCR was taken from a woman aged 50 to 60 with acute or convalescent COVID-19. The chain employs TRBV6-5 and TRBJ1-3; D is perhaps TRBD1 (5 bases). In DNA, the CDR3 is TGTGCCAGCAGTTATTGGGGCGCTGGAAACACCATATATTTT. It codes for CASSYWGAGNTIYF.